This T cell receptor (beta chain) was recovered during a study of blood T cell repertoires in COVID-19. Study-wide background: Samples representing acute and convalescent COVID-19 were sourced from the United States, Italy and Spain. The cDNA or gDNA used as material had been derived from T cells, B-cell-depleted T cells, or PBMCs.

Libraries were prepared by immunoSEQ multiplex PCR; TCRdb keeps only in-frame clonotypes and omits some of them. The sample carries under 150,000 clones, around 76% recorded once. Trimming shortened V by 6 bases and J by 0 bases, and 11 bases separated the two germline ends. The CDR3 sequence is 14 residues long. CDR1 and CDR2 (germline): SNHLY, FYNNEI. This receptor was obtained from a human donor in a cohort sampled during active COVID-19. The sequencing sample was made of peripheral blood. The genes are TRBV2 and TRBJ1-2, with a tentative D call TRBD1 (5 bases). The CDR3 protein is CASSPTAANYGYTF. Written as DNA, the CDR3 is TGTGCCAGCAGCCCGACAGCAGCTAACTATGGCTACACCTTC. The complete variable domain, with remaining parts taken from reference TRBV2 and TRBJ1-2, reads EPEVTQTPSHQVTQMGQEVILRCVPISNHLYFYWYRQILGQKVEFLVSFYNNEISEKSEIFDDQFSVERPDGSNFTLKIRSTKLEDSAMYFCASSPTAANYGYTFGSGTRLTVV.